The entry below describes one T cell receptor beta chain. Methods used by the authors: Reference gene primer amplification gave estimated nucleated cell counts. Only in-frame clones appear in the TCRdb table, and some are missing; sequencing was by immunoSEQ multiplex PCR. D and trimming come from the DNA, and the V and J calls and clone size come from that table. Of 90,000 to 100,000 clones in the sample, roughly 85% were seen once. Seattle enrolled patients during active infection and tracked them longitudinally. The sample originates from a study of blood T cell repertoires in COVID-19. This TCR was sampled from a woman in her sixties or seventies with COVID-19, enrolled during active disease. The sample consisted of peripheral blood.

As DNA, the CDR3 is TGCGCCAGCAGCCAAGAACATAGCGGGGGAAGCACAGATACGCAGTATTTT. It encodes CASSQEHSGGSTDTQYF. This sequence joins TRBV4-3 and TRBJ2-3; 9 bases agree with TRBD2. The CDR3 length is 17 residues. Germline V gene sequence: CDR1 LGHNA, CDR2 YSLEER. J was trimmed by 0 bases and V by 0 bases; bases with no gene match: 4.